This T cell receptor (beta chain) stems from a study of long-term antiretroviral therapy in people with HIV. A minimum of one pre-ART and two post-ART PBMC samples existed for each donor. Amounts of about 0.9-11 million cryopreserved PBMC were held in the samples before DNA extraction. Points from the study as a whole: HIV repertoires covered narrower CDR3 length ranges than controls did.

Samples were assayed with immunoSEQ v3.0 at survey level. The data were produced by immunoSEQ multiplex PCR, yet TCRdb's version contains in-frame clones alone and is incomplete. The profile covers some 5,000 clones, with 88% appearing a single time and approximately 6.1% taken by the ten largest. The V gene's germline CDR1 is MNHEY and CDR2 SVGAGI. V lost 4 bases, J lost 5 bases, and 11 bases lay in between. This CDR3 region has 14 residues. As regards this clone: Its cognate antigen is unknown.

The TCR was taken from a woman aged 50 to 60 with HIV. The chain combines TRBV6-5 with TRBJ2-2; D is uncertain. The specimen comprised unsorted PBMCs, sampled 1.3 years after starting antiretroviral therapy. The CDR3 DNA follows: TGTGCCAGCAGTTCGGTGCCAACTACCGGGGAGCTGTTTTTT. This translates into CASSSVPTTGELFF.